This passage covers 32 T cell receptor beta chains from one sample sequenced in a study of T-cell memory formation after mild COVID-19. Via MiXCR, TCRdb re-called the 5' RACE reads, giving one row per CDR3 protein. Of 350,000 to 400,000 distinct CDR3 sequences listed, approximately 15% are singletons. Sample: PBMCs or a T cell subset sorted from them (not recorded which). These receptors originate from a man aged 18 to 30 who had mild COVID-19 (a few samples of this study predate the infection). Cell type and time point are not known.

The CDR3 nucleotides read TGTGCCAGCAGCGTAGTGGTGGGAAGCACAGATACGCAGTATTTT. Translation: CASSVVVGSTDTQYF. V usage is TRBV9 and J usage is TRBJ2-3; D is unclear. Trimming took 0 bases from V and 0 from J, leaving 8 bases between them. This CDR3 is 15 amino acids long. Germline lookup yields CDR1 SGDLS and CDR2 YYNGEE.

This clonotype was seen only a few times. The chain links TRBV19 to TRBJ1-2; 8 positions match TRBD1. Unmatched junction bases numbered 6, after V lost 5 bases and J lost 1 base. The CDR3 is made up of 15 amino acids. Germline CDR1 and CDR2: LNHDA and SQIVND (reference sequence). CDR3 nucleotides: TGTGCCAGTAGTGTAACGACAGGGGTTAACTATGGCTACACCTTC. Translating gives CASSVTTGVNYGYTF.

This clonotype was observed at least ten times. This chain connects TRBV7-2 to TRBJ2-5; possible D gene TRBD1, 5 bases. Trimming removed 5 bases at V and 7 bases at J, with 11 bases between. The CDR3 length is 12 residues. The germline CDR1 and CDR2 sequences are SGHTA and FQGNSA. The CDR3 here is CASSPRGGTQYF. CDR3 nucleotides: TGTGCCAGCAGCCCTAGGGGTGGGACCCAGTACTTC.

This clonotype was counted between two and nine times. The chain carries TRBV27 and TRBJ1-2; D is unclear. The CDR3 has 16 residues. Trimming removed 2 bases from V and 5 bases from J, with 18 bases in between. Germline V gives CDR1 MNHEY, CDR2 SMNVEV (reference sequence). This CDR3 is CASSLEPEISGYGYTF. In nucleotides, the CDR3 is TGTGCCAGCAGTTTAGAGCCGGAAATAAGCGGATATGGCTACACCTTC.

This clonotype occurred a few times. A single base separates this from a much larger clone, so it may be a read error. The J gene is TRBJ2-5, the V gene TRBV11-3; D not certain. The CDR3 spans 10 residues. From germline, CDR1 is SGHNT and CDR2 YENEEA. Deletions cut 8 bases from V and 5 bases from J, with 6 bases between. CDR3 coding DNA: TGTGCCAGCCGCCGGGAGACCCAGTACTTC. Its translation is CASRRETQYF.

This clonotype was counted ten times or more. This chain links TRBV7-9 with TRBJ1-1; D is possibly TRBD1 (5 bases). Trimming removed 7 bases from V and 1 base from J, with 19 bases in between. Germline V lookup: CDR1 SEHNR, CDR2 FQNEAQ (reference sequence). This CDR3 is 16 amino acids long. This CDR3 reads CASIGVEAGKNTEAFF. The CDR3 DNA reads as TGTGCCAGCATAGGGGTGGAGGCAGGAAAGAACACTGAAGCTTTCTTT.

This clonotype was detected many times. The genes are TRBV6-5 and TRBJ2-3; D is perhaps TRBD1 or TRBD2 (5 bases each). Trimming shortened V by 5 bases and J by 3 bases, and 12 bases separated the two germline ends. Germline V CDR1 and CDR2: MNHEY, SVGAGI. This CDR3 is built from 14 residues. Written as DNA, the CDR3 is TGTGCCAGCAGTCTCCGGGACCCGACAGATACGCAGTATTTT. This codes for CASSLRDPTDTQYF.

This clonotype was observed a few times. The chain joins TRBV24-1 to TRBJ2-3; TRBD2 matches at 8 bases. The V and J ends lost 3 bases and 6 bases, in that order; junction bases with no gene match: 7. The germline V gene encodes CDR1 KGHDR and CDR2 SFDVKD. There are 15 residues in the CDR3. The CDR3 region is CATSDISGTKDTQYF. CDR3 DNA sequence: TGTGCCACCAGTGATATTAGCGGGACAAAGGATACGCAGTATTTT.

This clonotype was observed at least ten times. CDR3 loop: CASTPSGGQYNEQFF. In nucleotides, the CDR3 is TGTGCCAGCACCCCTAGCGGGGGCCAATACAATGAGCAGTTCTTC. The chain links TRBV4-2 to TRBJ2-1; the match to TRBD2 covers 10 bases. This CDR3 contains 15 residues. Germline loops: CDR1 LGHNA, CDR2 YNFKEQ. J lost 4 bases, V lost 7 bases, and 7 bases had no gene match.

The chain has TRBV5-5 and TRBJ2-3; the D gene is possibly TRBD1 (6 bases). The V end lost 4 bases, the J end lost 0 bases, and 15 bases lay between the germline ends. The CDR3 is made up of 16 amino acids. The germline gives CDR1 SGHKS, CDR2 YYEKEE (reference sequence). CDR3: CASSPAGTYSTDTQYF. The CDR3 coding sequence is TGTGCCAGCAGCCCCGCCGGGACATATAGCACAGATACGCAGTATTTT.

This clonotype showed up just a few times. The chain recombines TRBV10-1 with TRBJ2-7; D gene unclear. The germline V gene encodes CDR1 WNHNN and CDR2 SYGVQD (reference sequence). This CDR3 has 13 amino acids. Trimming took off 3 bases at V and 4 bases at J, with 10 bases between the two ends. The DNA for the CDR3 is TGCGCCAGCAGTGAAGGTACCACGTACGAGCAGTACTTC. This sequence encodes CASSEGTTYEQYF.

The genes are TRBV29-1 and TRBJ1-2, with D tentatively TRBD1 (6 bases). This CDR3 contains 16 residues. The germline V gene has CDR1 SQVTM and CDR2 ANQGSEA. V was shortened by 6 bases and J by 0 bases, with 20 bases between the two germline ends. CDR3 bases: TGCAGCGTCCCTAGCCGGGGGGCGGAAGCTAACTATGGCTACACCTTC. The encoded protein is CSVPSRGAEANYGYTF.

The V and J genes are TRBV9 and TRBJ1-1; D unclear. V gave up 1 base and J gave up 7 bases, with 11 bases separating them. The CDR3 is 13 amino acids. Germline V gene sequence: CDR1 SGDLS, CDR2 YYNGEE. The CDR3 reads CASSVTGMGEAFF. The CDR3 region has the DNA TGTGCCAGCAGCGTAACCGGGATGGGTGAAGCTTTCTTT.

This clonotype has a handful of counts. The V and J genes are TRBV4-3 and TRBJ2-2, with 14 bases identical to TRBD2. The CDR3 has 17 residues. V lost 4 bases, J lost 5 bases, and 6 bases stayed unmatched. Germline CDR1 and CDR2: LGHNA and YSLEER. The CDR3 region has the DNA TGCGCCAGCAGCCTGACTAGCGGGGGGGCAGGGACCGGGGAGCTGTTTTTT. This encodes CASSLTSGGAGTGELFF.

This clonotype was detected only a few times. The CDR3 reads CASMPGQGVGGAEAFF. The CDR3 nucleotides are TGTGCCAGCATGCCTGGACAGGGCGTTGGAGGCGCTGAAGCTTTCTTT. The V call is TRBV2, the J call TRBJ1-1, with TRBD1 matching over 8 bases. The trim removed 7 bases at V and 6 bases at J, leaving 16 bases unmatched. CDR3 length: 16 residues. Germline CDR1 reads SNHLY; CDR2 reads FYNNEI.

The chain combines TRBV2 with TRBJ1-3; 7 bases agree with TRBD1. This CDR3 has 14 residues. Germline lookup yields CDR1 SNHLY and CDR2 FYNNEI. Trimming removed 6 bases from V and 4 bases from J; junction bases left unmatched: 6. CDR3 residues: CASRETGTGNTIYF. The DNA of the CDR3 is TGTGCCAGCAGAGAGACAGGGACCGGAAACACCATATATTTT.

The chain couples TRBV5-5 to TRBJ2-3, with D perhaps being TRBD1 or TRBD2 (5 bases each). The CDR3 length is 16 residues. The V gene lost 4 bases and the J gene lost 5 bases, with 20 bases spanning the gap. Germline-derived CDR1 and CDR2 are SGHKS and YYEKEE (reference sequence). The CDR3 DNA reads TGTGCCAGCAGCCCACTGGGGCACGGGGTGGGAGATACGCAGTATTTT. Its translation: CASSPLGHGVGDTQYF.

This clonotype is a singleton in its sample. The genes are TRBV20-1 and TRBJ1-6; D is undetermined. Deletions cut 6 bases from V and 4 bases from J, with 10 bases between. Per germline, CDR1 DFQATT and CDR2 SNEGSKA (reference sequence). The CDR3 loop spans 13 amino acids. The chain's CDR3 is CSALGDYNSPLHF. CDR3 coding DNA: TGCAGTGCGCTAGGCGATTATAATTCACCCCTCCACTTT.

The chain uses TRBV10-3 and TRBJ2-2; no firm D call. Germline V CDR1 and CDR2: ENHRY, SYGVKD. The CDR3 sequence is 14 residues long. Deletions cut 3 bases from V and 6 bases from J, with 11 bases between. The CDR3: CAISEGGTAGELFF. CDR3 coding DNA: TGTGCCATCAGTGAAGGCGGAACCGCCGGGGAGCTGTTTTTT.

A few counts support this clonotype. The rearrangement uses TRBV29-1 and TRBJ1-1, with D uncertain. The germline gives CDR1 SQVTM, CDR2 ANQGSEA. The CDR3 spans 14 residues. Trimming pared 3 bases from V and 0 bases from J, leaving 11 bases between. The DNA of the CDR3 is TGCAGCGTTGAGGCTGGAGGGATGAACACTGAAGCTTTCTTT. Translation gives CSVEAGGMNTEAFF.

The V and J genes are TRBV30 and TRBJ1-2, with D uncertain. This CDR3 has 12 residues. Germline-derived CDR1 and CDR2 are GTSNPN and SVGIG (reference sequence). The V and J ends lost 0 bases and 6 bases respectively, with 8 bases between them. The CDR3 DNA follows: TGTGCCTGGAGTGTACAAGGAGATGGCTACACCTTC. Amino acid sequence: CAWSVQGDGYTF.

In this sample, this clonotype turned up many times. This chain uses TRBV24-1 with TRBJ1-1, with D uncertain. This CDR3 comprises 12 residues. Germline-derived CDR1 and CDR2 are KGHDR and SFDVKD. Trimming shortened V by 3 bases and J by 6 bases, and 7 bases separated the two germline ends. The CDR3, as DNA: TGTGCCACCAGTGATGGGGTGGCTGAAGCTTTCTTT. It encodes CATSDGVAEAFF.

The rearrangement uses TRBV6-2 or TRBV6-3 and TRBJ2-5; D uncertain. Germline CDR1 and CDR2: MNHEY and SVGEGT. V shed 0 bases and J shed 6 bases, with 8 bases lying between them. The CDR3 spans 13 residues. The CDR3: CASSYSSMQTQYF. CDR3 in DNA: TGTGCCAGCAGTTACTCGAGCATGCAGACCCAGTACTTC.

V and J are TRBV10-3 and TRBJ2-2, with TRBD1 identical over 9 bases. CDR1 and CDR2 (germline): ENHRY, SYGVKD. CDR3 length: 14 amino acids. V lost 7 bases, J lost 7 bases, and 7 bases stayed unmatched. This CDR3 reads CAIKRDREIGELFF. For the CDR3, the DNA is TGTGCCATCAAGCGGGACAGGGAAATCGGGGAGCTGTTTTTT.

There are a few counts of this clonotype. The gene calls are TRBV19 and TRBJ1-1; D is possibly TRBD1 (5 bases). V was cut by 7 bases and J by 4 bases, with 16 bases left in between. CDR1 and CDR2 from the germline V gene are LNHDA and SQIVND (reference sequence). The CDR3 has 14 amino acids. The CDR3 DNA is TGTGCCAGTACCGTTACCGGGGGGGGCACTGAAGCTTTCTTT. It specifies CASTVTGGGTEAFF.

This clonotype was seen only a few times. The chain has TRBV2 and TRBJ1-1, with a weak D call TRBD1 (5 bases). Trimming left V 2 bases short and J 10 bases short, with 17 bases between. CDR3 length: 14 residues. Germline V gives CDR1 SNHLY, CDR2 FYNNEI. The CDR3 coding sequence is TGTGCCAGCAGTGAACTAGTTGGGGCCCCCCGAGCTTTCTTT. Translated: CASSELVGAPRAFF.

This clonotype was detected only a few times. The rearrangement links TRBV24-1 to TRBJ2-1; 8 bases agree with TRBD2. The ends lost 4 bases at V and 3 bases at J; junction bases unmatched: 7. CDR3 length: 16 amino acids. Germline CDR1 is KGHDR and CDR2 is SFDVKD. Written as DNA, the CDR3 is TGTGCCACCAGTGACCGGGGGGGCAGCAGCTACAATGAGCAGTTCTTC. Translation: CATSDRGGSSYNEQFF.

CDR3 sequence: CASRGPGELFF. The CDR3 nucleotides read TGTGCCAGCAGGGGTCCCGGGGAGCTGTTTTTT. This chain uses TRBV4-2 with TRBJ2-2; D not certain. The CDR3 covers 11 residues. Germline V gene lookup returns CDR1 LGHNA and CDR2 YNFKEQ. V was clipped by 6 bases and J by 6 bases, with 5 bases between them.

J is TRBJ2-7 and V is TRBV5-1; 10 bases agree with TRBD1. The junction had 9 bases not matched to a gene; V was cut back by 3 bases and J by 6 bases. This CDR3 spans 15 amino acids. Germline values: CDR1 SGHRS, CDR2 YFSETQ. The CDR3 protein is CASSSTGTGASEQYF. The DNA for the CDR3 is TGCGCCAGCAGCTCGACCGGGACAGGGGCCTCCGAGCAGTACTTC.

The chain is built from TRBV7-9 and TRBJ2-1; the D call may be TRBD1 or TRBD2 (5 bases each). The CDR3 consists of 13 residues. V was pared by 0 bases and J by 8 bases, with 8 bases between. Germline V gene data show CDR1 as SEHNR and CDR2 as FQNEAQ (reference sequence). The CDR3 region has the DNA TGTGCCAGCAGCTTAGCGGGGGTCGATGAGCAGTTCTTC. Amino acid sequence: CASSLAGVDEQFF.

This chain joins TRBV20-1 and TRBJ1-1; perhaps TRBD1 as D (6 bases). V lost 1 base, J lost 4 bases, and 10 bases lay in between. This CDR3 is 13 amino acids long. The germline gives CDR1 DFQATT, CDR2 SNEGSKA (reference sequence). Here the CDR3 reads CSARGGGGTEAFF. CDR3 in DNA: TGCAGTGCTAGAGGGGGAGGGGGCACTGAAGCTTTCTTT.

This clonotype occurred once. The chain couples TRBV28 to TRBJ2-7, with D tentatively TRBD2 (6 bases). V dropped 3 bases and J dropped 6 bases, with 9 bases sitting between them. The CDR3 runs to 12 residues. Germline values: CDR1 MDHEN, CDR2 SYDVKM. The CDR3 nucleotides are TGTGCCAGCAGTTTGGGGGGTACCGAGCAGTACGTC. Protein: CASSLGGTEQYV.